These 27 T cell receptor beta chains originate from one sample sequenced in a study of T cell clonality in common variable immunodeficiency. Overall study findings and caveats: Reportedly, TCR beta sequences from common variable immunodeficiency showed fewer deletions and N-nucleotide insertions.

Measured with immunoSEQ multiplex PCR; TCRdb has only the in-frame clones, and not every one. The specimen has 8,500 to 13,000 clones, none found just once. Their target antigens are unknown. Sequenced sample: peripheral blood mononuclear cells. The receptors derive from a human donor with common variable immunodeficiency.

This clone was recorded a few times. The CDR3 goes on 3 residues after the read ends, and that part is filled in from the germline J gene. This chain joins TRBV6-1 and TRBJ2-7; TRBD1 matches 7 bases. Unmatched junction bases numbered 4, after V lost 3 bases and J lost 2 bases. Germline lookup yields CDR1 MNHNS and CDR2 SASEGT. The CDR3 consists of 14 residues. The CDR3 here is CASSDYRGPYEQYF. Partial CDR3 DNA: TGTGCCAGCAGTGACTACAGGGGTCCCTACGAG.

This clone was counted at least ten times. CDR3 bases read: TGTGCCAGCAGGGGACTCCCCTACAATGAG. Protein sequence: CASRGLPYNE. The CDR3 in full is CASRGLPYNEQFF. This chain links TRBV6-2 or TRBV6-3 with TRBJ2-1, with D possibly TRBD2 on 6 matching bases. The sequenced fragment ends 3 residues before the CDR3 boundary, so the rest is inferred from the germline J gene. In germline, CDR1 is MNHEY, CDR2 SVGEGT. Trimming took 6 bases from V and 2 from J, leaving 8 bases between them. This CDR3 is 13 amino acids long.

There are a few counts of this clone. Read coverage stops 3 residues before the CDR3 terminus; the germline J gene supplies the remainder. The chain links TRBV18 to TRBJ1-4; TRBD1 aligns across 8 bases. The V gene end was trimmed by 5 bases and the J gene end by 6 bases; junction bases not matched to a gene: 8. Germline CDR1 reads KGHSH; CDR2 reads LQKENI. This CDR3 region has 15 residues. CDR3 in amino acids: CASSAGTGSYEKLFF. Incomplete CDR3 DNA: TGTGCCAGCTCAGCCGGGACAGGAAGTTATGAAAAA.

This clone showed up just a few times. The read falls 3 residues short of the CDR3 end, and the missing part is taken from the germline J gene. V and J are TRBV7-3 and TRBJ2-1, with 12 bases lining up with TRBD2. Germline V gives CDR1 SGHTA, CDR2 FQGTGA. V lost 4 bases to trimming and J lost 2 bases; unmatched junction nucleotides: 9. The CDR3 has 18 amino acids. Here the CDR3 reads CASSSSGRVSGAYNEQFF. The CDR3 bases that were read are TGTGCCAGCAGCTCTAGCGGGAGGGTATCAGGTGCCTACAATGAG.

This clone qualifies as medium-sized. The CDR3 is cut off 3 residues early in the read; its end comes from the germline J gene. The chain uses TRBV2 and TRBJ1-5; D remains unclear. Trimming cost V 4 bases and J 9 bases, with 10 bases left between them. The CDR3 spans 12 residues. CDR1 and CDR2 from the germline V gene are SNHLY and FYNNEI. CDR3 sequence reads: CASSVGSGPQHF. The CDR3 bases that were read are TGTGCCAGCAGTGTAGGTTCGGGGCCC.

A word on this clone: The CDR3 end lies 3 residues beyond the end of the read and is filled in from the germline J gene. The J gene is TRBJ2-1, the V gene TRBV7-3, with 7 bases fitting TRBD2. This CDR3 has 16 residues. Trimming took 2 bases from V and 5 from J; bases not matched to a gene: 9. Germline V CDR1 and CDR2: SGHTA, FQGTGA. Partial CDR3 DNA: TGTGCCAGCAGCTTAGTGGGTGCGGGAGTAAACAATGAG. Amino acids: CASSLVGAGVNNE. The full-length CDR3 reads as CASSLVGAGVNNEQFF.

Notes on this clone: Sequencing ends 3 residues short of the CDR3 end; the germline J gene provides the rest. This rearrangement joins TRBV7-9 to TRBJ2-1; 13 positions agree with TRBD2. Losses at the gene ends were 5 bases for V and 2 bases for J; bases not matched to a gene: 0. CDR3 length equals 15 residues. From germline, CDR1 is SEHNR and CDR2 FQNEAQ (reference sequence). CDR3 sequence reads: CASSGTSGTYNEQFF. CDR3 DNA (partial): TGTGCCAGCAGCGGGACTAGCGGGACCTACAATGAG.

As for this clone: The observed sequence ends 3 residues before the CDR3 terminus, with the missing tail filled in from the germline J gene. The chain employs TRBV19 and TRBJ2-1; TRBD2 agrees at 13 bases. The CDR3 loop spans 13 amino acids. The ends lost 7 bases at V and 9 bases at J; junction bases unmatched: 3. Looked up from germline, CDR1 is LNHDA and CDR2 is SQIVND (reference sequence). The CDR3 sequence: CASMRLAGGEQFF. Partial CDR3 DNA: TGTGCCAGTATGAGACTAGCGGGAGGTGAG.

With regard to this clone: The CDR3 end falls 3 residues outside the read, so it is completed with the germline J gene. The chain uses TRBV19 and TRBJ2-7; perhaps TRBD1 as D (6 bases). Germline-derived CDR1 and CDR2 are LNHDA and SQIVND (reference sequence). The CDR3 runs to 14 residues. Trimming removed 7 bases at V and 3 bases at J, with 16 bases between. The CDR3 sequence is CASTLDSRSYEQYF. CDR3 bases read: TGTGCCAGTACCCTGGACAGCCGGAGCTACGAG.

This clone was seen a handful of times. The read ends 3 residues shy of where the CDR3 ends; the end is completed using the germline J gene. The rearrangement uses TRBV19 and TRBJ2-3, with 7 bases fitting TRBD1. The CDR3 runs to 15 residues. V was clipped by 5 bases and J by 2 bases; unmatched bases: 7. The germline V gene encodes CDR1 LNHDA and CDR2 SQIVND (reference sequence). The part of the CDR3 DNA that was read is TGTGCCAGTAGTGCTCGACAGGGAAACACAGATACG. Protein: CASSARQGNTDT. The full CDR3 protein reads CASSARQGNTDTQYF.

Note on this clone: With the read ending 3 residues before the CDR3 end, the germline J gene is used to fill in that end. This sequence joins TRBV19 and TRBJ2-1, with 8 nucleotides matching TRBD2. V dropped 3 bases and J dropped 3; count of bases not matched to a gene: 10. This CDR3 has 17 residues. Germline CDR1 is LNHDA and CDR2 is SQIVND (reference sequence). Here the CDR3 reads CASSITLRGGNYNEQFF. The sequenced part of the CDR3 DNA is TGTGCCAGTAGTATTACCCTACGGGGGGGGAACTACAATGAG. The full variable domain, rest sourced from reference TRBV19 and TRBJ2-1, is DGGITQSPKYLFRKEGQNVTLSCEQNLNHDAMYWYRQDPGQGLRLIYYSQIVNDFQKGDIAEGYSVSREKKESFPLTVTSAQKNPTAFYLCASSITLRGGNYNEQFFGPGTRLTVL.

Notes on this clone: The sequence runs out 3 residues before the end of the CDR3; the remainder is reconstructed from the germline J gene. The chain uses TRBV20-1 and TRBJ2-1; 8 bases map to TRBD2. Germline V gene data show CDR1 as DFQATT and CDR2 as SNEGSKA (reference sequence). This CDR3 region has 15 residues. Unmatched junction bases numbered 8, after V lost 0 bases and J lost 7 bases. CDR3 bases read: TGCAGTGCTAGAGATCCCAGCGGGAGAGGGAATGAG. Its translation: CSARDPSGRGNE. The full CDR3 sequence reads CSARDPSGRGNEQFF.

As concerns this clone: The CDR3 goes on 3 residues after the read ends, and that part is filled in from the germline J gene. The rearrangement uses TRBV7-3 and TRBJ2-1; weak D call: TRBD1 (6 bases). V dropped 2 bases and J dropped 9 bases, with 17 bases sitting between them. The CDR3 runs to 15 residues. Germline V gene lookup returns CDR1 SGHTA and CDR2 FQGTGA. The sequenced part of the CDR3 DNA is TGTGCCAGCAGCTTACAGGGGAACAGGGCAGGTGAG. Translated: CASSLQGNRAGE. The whole CDR3 sequence is CASSLQGNRAGEQFF. Full variable domain (rest looked up from reference TRBV7-3 and TRBJ2-1): GAGVSQTPSNKVTEKGKYVELRCDPISGHTALYWYRQSLGQGPEFLIYFQGTGAADDSGLPNDRFFAVRPEGSVSTLKIQRTERGDSAVYLCASSLQGNRAGEQFFGPGTRLTVL.

Remarks on this clone: Read data end 3 residues before the CDR3 end; the end is taken from the germline J gene. V usage is TRBV2 and J usage is TRBJ1-2, with 7 bases matching TRBD1. This CDR3 is built from 12 residues. The ends lost 4 bases at V and 7 bases at J; junction bases unmatched: 3. Looked up from germline, CDR1 is SNHLY and CDR2 is FYNNEI. The CDR3 bases that were read are TGTGCCAGCAGTGCACAGGGGAGTGGC. Translating it yields CASSAQGSG. Given in full, the CDR3 is CASSAQGSGYTF.

The table lists this clone with a few counts. Read sequence stops 3 residues before the CDR3 end, and the germline J gene provides the missing end. V is TRBV5-1 and J is TRBJ2-1; D is unclear. Germline values: CDR1 SGHRS, CDR2 YFSETQ. CDR3 length: 13 amino acids. V lost 4 bases to trimming and J lost 8 bases, with 13 bases between them. The covered CDR3 bases are TGCGCCAGCAGCCCCGCCTTTACGGATGAG. Encoded protein: CASSPAFTDE. The whole CDR3 reads CASSPAFTDEQFF.

This clone was seen a handful of times. The CDR3 spells CASSQAPVGFYNEQFF. The sequenced CDR3 bases are TGTGCCAGCAGCCAGGCACCGGTTGGCTTTTACAATGAG. The J gene is TRBJ2-1, the V gene TRBV7-6; D is uncertain. Sequencing ends 3 residues short of the CDR3 end; the germline J gene provides the rest. V lost 5 bases, J lost 4 bases, and 18 bases lay in between. CDR3 length: 16 residues. From germline, CDR1 is SGHVS and CDR2 FNYEAQ.

This clone was counted a few times. The read halts 3 residues ahead of the CDR3 end, with the missing end drawn from the germline J gene. The rearrangement uses TRBV7-2 and TRBJ2-3; a weak D match, TRBD1 (6 bases). Trimming removed 1 base at V and 1 base at J, with 6 bases between. Germline V lookup: CDR1 SGHTA, CDR2 FQGNSA. The CDR3 totals 14 residues. CDR3 sequence: CASSLEGGTDTQYF. Partial CDR3 DNA: TGTGCCAGCAGCTTAGAGGGGGGCACAGATACG.

By its share, this clone is medium-sized. CDR3 protein: CASSFAQGNGYTF. The sequenced part of the CDR3 DNA is TGTGCCAGCAGCTTCGCCCAGGGGAATGGC. The V gene is TRBV7-2, the J gene TRBJ1-2, with a possible D match to TRBD1 (6 bases). Read coverage stops 3 residues before the CDR3 terminus; the germline J gene supplies the remainder. The CDR3 consists of 13 residues. V gave up 3 bases and J gave up 6 bases, with 11 bases separating them. Germline V CDR1 and CDR2: SGHTA, FQGNSA.

Notes on this clone: The CDR3 end lies 3 residues beyond the end of the read and is filled in from the germline J gene. The genes are TRBV19 and TRBJ2-4; TRBD2 aligns across 11 bases. J gave up 3 bases and V 4 bases, and 11 bases lay outside the gene matches. There are 18 residues in the CDR3. Germline CDR1 LNHDA, CDR2 SQIVND (reference sequence). CDR3: CASSKGLAAQGDKNIQYF. CDR3 bases read: TGTGCCAGTAGTAAGGGACTAGCGGCTCAGGGGGACAAAAACATT. Full variable domain (rest looked up from reference TRBV19 and TRBJ2-4): DGGITQSPKYLFRKEGQNVTLSCEQNLNHDAMYWYRQDPGQGLRLIYYSQIVNDFQKGDIAEGYSVSREKKESFPLTVTSAQKNPTAFYLCASSKGLAAQGDKNIQYFGAGTRLSVL.

Sample share makes this clone medium-sized. The read ends 3 residues shy of where the CDR3 ends; the end is completed using the germline J gene. The chain couples TRBV5-1 to TRBJ2-2; maybe TRBD1 (6 bases). Trimming stripped 0 bases from V and 5 bases from J, with 8 bases between. Germline V gene sequence: CDR1 SGHRS, CDR2 YFSETQ. CDR3 length equals 14 residues. The sequenced CDR3 bases are TGCGCCAGCAGCTTGGGGGGGCAGACCGGGGAG. Translated: CASSLGGQTGE. The whole CDR3 protein is CASSLGGQTGELFF.

This clone came up a few times. Read data end 3 residues before the CDR3 end; the end is taken from the germline J gene. The chain carries TRBV6-2 or TRBV6-3 and TRBJ1-1; 9 nucleotides agree with TRBD1. The CDR3 runs to 16 residues. V shed 6 bases and J 1 base; nucleotides not matched to a gene: 9. The germline gives CDR1 MNHEY, CDR2 SVGEGT. The CDR3 bases that were read are TGTGCCAGCAGACACTACACAGGGGGCAAGAACACTGAA. This sequence encodes CASRHYTGGKNTE. The complete CDR3 sequence is CASRHYTGGKNTEAFF.

This clone turned up a few times. Coverage ceases 3 residues before the CDR3 finishes, and the germline J gene fills in the end. The rearrangement uses TRBV7-2 and TRBJ2-1, with TRBD1 as a possible D gene (5 bases). The CDR3 totals 14 residues. V dropped 5 bases and J dropped 4 bases, with 12 bases sitting between them. From germline, CDR1 is SGHTA and CDR2 FQGNSA. The sequenced CDR3 bases are TGTGCCAGCAGCAGCTTTACAGGATACAATGAG. This gives the protein CASSSFTGYNE. The full CDR3 reads CASSSFTGYNEQFF.

This clone is medium-sized in the sample. From the germline J gene comes the end of the CDR3, since the read stops 3 residues before it. The V call is TRBV5-1, the J call TRBJ2-3; 14 nucleotides agree with TRBD2. The CDR3 covers 15 residues. Germline CDR1 is SGHRS and CDR2 is YFSETQ. V was pared by 4 bases and J by 5 bases, with 3 bases of the junction left unmatched. The sequenced CDR3 bases are TGCGCCAGCAGCGTCGGGACTAGCGGGGGAGATACG. This gives the protein CASSVGTSGGDT. The entire CDR3 reads CASSVGTSGGDTQYF.

As for this clone: With the read ending 3 residues before the CDR3 end, the germline J gene is used to fill in that end. The chain is built from TRBV19 and TRBJ2-2, with TRBD2 matching 10 bases. The CDR3 is made up of 14 amino acids. After removal of 6 bases from V and 7 bases from J, the junction contained 5 bases not matched to a gene. Per germline, CDR1 LNHDA and CDR2 SQIVND (reference sequence). The part of the CDR3 DNA that was read is TGTGCCAGTAGGCCTAGCGGGAGCGACGGGGAG. Its protein is CASRPSGSDGE. The whole CDR3 region reads CASRPSGSDGELFF.

This clone was recorded a few times. The CDR3 end lies 3 residues beyond the end of the read and is filled in from the germline J gene. The chain couples TRBV18 to TRBJ2-1; perhaps TRBD1 as D (6 bases). CDR1 KGHSH and CDR2 LQKENI come from the germline V gene. Trimming took 3 bases from V and 5 from J, leaving 11 bases between them. The CDR3 sequence is 14 residues long. The part of the CDR3 DNA that was read is TGTGCCAGCTCACCGGTACAGGGAGACAATGAG. Translating gives CASSPVQGDNE. The whole CDR3 sequence is CASSPVQGDNEQFF.

This clone was picked up a small number of times. The missing CDR3 end, 3 residues past where the read stops, is filled in from the germline J gene. This sequence joins TRBV5-1 and TRBJ1-1, with 9 bases aligning to TRBD1. Germline V gene sequence: CDR1 SGHRS, CDR2 YFSETQ. This CDR3 is built from 14 residues. V was pared by 3 bases and J by 6 bases, with 6 bases of the junction left unmatched. The covered CDR3 bases are TGCGCCAGCAGCTGGGGACAGGGAGGGGCTGAA. Translated: CASSWGQGGAE. The complete CDR3 sequence is CASSWGQGGAEAFF.

About this clone itself: This specimen includes other DNA sequences encoding the same CDR3. The sequenced CDR3 bases are TGTGCCAGCTCACCCACTGAGGGGCCGGGGGGTGAAAAA. Translated, it gives CASSPTEGPGGEK. The entire CDR3 reads CASSPTEGPGGEKLFF. The V call is TRBV18, the J call TRBJ1-4, with D perhaps matching TRBD1 (5 bases). The read terminates 3 residues ahead of where the CDR3 ends, so the germline J gene completes it. Deletions cut 3 bases from V and 7 bases from J, with 18 bases between. The germline gives CDR1 KGHSH, CDR2 LQKENI. This CDR3 is 16 amino acids long.